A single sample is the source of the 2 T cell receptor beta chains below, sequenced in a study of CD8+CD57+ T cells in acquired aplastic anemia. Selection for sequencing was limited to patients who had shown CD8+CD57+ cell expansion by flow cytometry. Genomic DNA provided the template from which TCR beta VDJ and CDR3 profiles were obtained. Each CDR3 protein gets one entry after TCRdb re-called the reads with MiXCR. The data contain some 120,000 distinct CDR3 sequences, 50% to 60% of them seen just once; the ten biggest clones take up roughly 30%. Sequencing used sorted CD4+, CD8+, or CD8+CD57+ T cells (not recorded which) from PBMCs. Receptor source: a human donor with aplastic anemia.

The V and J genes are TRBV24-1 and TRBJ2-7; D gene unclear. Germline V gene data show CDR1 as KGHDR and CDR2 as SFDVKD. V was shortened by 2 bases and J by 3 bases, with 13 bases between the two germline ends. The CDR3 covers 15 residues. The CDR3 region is CATSDSDSSRYEQYF. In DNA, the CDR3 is TGTGCCACCAGTGATTCGGATAGCTCGCGCTACGAGCAGTACTTC.

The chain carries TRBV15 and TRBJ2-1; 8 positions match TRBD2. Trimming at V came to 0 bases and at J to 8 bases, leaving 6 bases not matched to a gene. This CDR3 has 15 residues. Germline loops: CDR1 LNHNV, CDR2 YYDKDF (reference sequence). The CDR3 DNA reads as TGTGCCACCAGCAGAGATACGGGGGGGTCCCATGAGCAGTTCTTC. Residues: CATSRDTGGSHEQFF.